This record looks at one T cell receptor (beta chain) sequence and its context. Its antigen is undetermined. The protocol was immunoSEQ multiplex PCR, while the TCRdb copy is restricted to in-frame clones and leaves out a portion. The sample shows more than 120,000 clones, under 95% of them seen only once. This sample was taken from a study of T cell responses to AZD1222 COVID-19 vaccine. Across the whole study: Second-dose timings of about 4 or about 12 weeks were pooled.

Study-wide results and limits: The donor group comprised mostly white British people and more females; the analysis possibly underestimated clonal diversity. Once two AZD1222 doses were given, Spike-specific TCR breadth and depth went up. Seropositive status at baseline applied to only six AZD1222 recipients.

Germline assignment: CDR1 MNHEY and CDR2 SVGAGI. The CDR3 totals 15 residues. Losses at the gene ends were 5 bases for V and 0 bases for J; bases not matched to a gene: 6. The TCR sequence derives from an adult in good health. The V gene is TRBV6-5, the J gene TRBJ2-5, with 7 bases fitting TRBD2. Sequenced here: peripheral blood, sampled on day 0 of AZD1222 vaccination. The CDR3 bases are TGTGCCAGCAGTCTGACTAGCCCGTACCAAGAGACCCAGTACTTC. Its translation is CASSLTSPYQETQYF.